These 14 T cell receptor beta chains originate from one sample sequenced in a study of T-cell reconstitution after alpha-beta-depleted transplantation in children. Preparation of the TCRbeta library used unique molecular identifiers. TCRdb redid the calling of the PCR reads with MiXCR, one entry per CDR3 protein. The sample holds about 340,000 distinct CDR3 sequences, 10% seen once. The sequencing used PBMCs from the stem cell graft donor, collected from the stem cell graft. The source of these receptors is a human donor who donated a stem cell graft to a child with acute lymphoblastic leukemia.

V gene TRBV2 combines with J gene TRBJ2-5; D uncertain. V lost 10 bases and J lost 5, with 11 bases in between. Germline CDR1 and CDR2: SNHLY and FYNNEI. This CDR3 is built from 11 residues. Here the CDR3 DNA reads TGTGCCACCCTATTCAGGGAGACCCAGTACTTC. As protein: CATLFRETQYF. Complete variable domain (other parts from reference TRBV2 and TRBJ2-5): EPEVTQTPSHQVTQMGQEVILRCVPISNHLYFYWYRQILGQKVEFLVSFYNNEISEKSEIFDDQFSVERPDGSNFTLKIRSTKLEDSAMYFCATLFRETQYFGPGTRLLVL.

There are a few counts of this clonotype. V and J are TRBV9 and TRBJ1-1, with D perhaps TRBD1 (6 bases). CDR3 size: 16 residues. CDR1 is SGDLS, CDR2 YYNGEE, per germline. V dropped 4 bases and J dropped 0 bases, with 16 bases sitting between them. This CDR3 is CASSLAPGTLNTEAFF. The CDR3 region has the DNA TGTGCCAGCAGCCTCGCCCCCGGGACACTGAACACTGAAGCTTTCTTT.

A few counts support this clonotype. This chain uses TRBV7-9 with TRBJ2-5; a weak D match, TRBD2 (5 bases). Per germline, CDR1 SEHNR and CDR2 FQNEAQ (reference sequence). The CDR3 consists of 15 residues. The germline V and J ends were trimmed by 1 base and 2 bases, with 11 bases remaining between them. The CDR3 nucleotides are TGTGCCAGCAGCTTAGGATCCGGGAATCAAGAGACCCAGTACTTC. Protein product: CASSLGSGNQETQYF.

This clonotype was seen repeatedly, ten times or more. The chain employs TRBV10-3 and TRBJ2-7; 7 bases fit TRBD1. The V segment lost 9 bases and the J segment 5 bases; nucleotides outside the gene matches: 4. Looked up from germline, CDR1 is ENHRY and CDR2 is SYGVKD. The CDR3 has 11 amino acids. The DNA for the CDR3 is TGTGCCATTACTCAGGGGGACGAGCAGTACTTC. Translation: CAITQGDEQYF.

This chain connects TRBV29-1 to TRBJ1-2, with 7 bases identical to TRBD1. The germline gives CDR1 SQVTM, CDR2 ANQGSEA. The trim removed 5 bases at V and 2 bases at J, leaving 2 bases unmatched. This CDR3 has 12 residues. The CDR3 sequence: CSVLQGNYGYTF. CDR3 DNA: TGCAGCGTTCTACAGGGGAACTATGGCTACACCTTC.

This chain links TRBV5-6 with TRBJ2-5; perhaps TRBD1 as D (5 bases). Trimming pared 4 bases from V and 2 bases from J, leaving 15 bases between. Germline values: CDR1 SGHDT, CDR2 YYEEEE. This CDR3 contains 15 residues. The CDR3 DNA reads TGTGCCAGCAGCCAAAATCCAACAGGTCAAGAGACCCAGTACTTC. This encodes CASSQNPTGQETQYF.

This rearrangement joins TRBV6-2 or TRBV6-3 to TRBJ2-7; possible D gene TRBD2, 6 bases. The CDR3 contains 14 residues. Germline V gives CDR1 MNHEY, CDR2 SVGEGT. Trimming took 6 bases from V and 2 from J, leaving 14 bases between them. CDR3 sequence (DNA): TGTGCCAGCAGACCGGACCGCGGGGCCTACGAGCAGTACTTC. This encodes CASRPDRGAYEQYF.

This clonotype was seen only a few times. The chain employs TRBV11-1 and TRBJ2-7; tentatively, D is TRBD2 (6 bases). The V end was cut by 5 bases, the J end by 3 bases, with 14 bases between. Per the germline V gene, CDR1 is SGHAT and CDR2 is FQDESV (reference sequence). This CDR3 region has 14 residues. CDR3 in DNA: TGTGCCAGCAGCGCCGCCGGGACTCTCTACGAGCAGTACTTC. This gives the protein CASSAAGTLYEQYF.

The chain employs TRBV24-1 and TRBJ2-3; TRBD1 might be the D (5 bases). CDR1 and CDR2 from the germline V gene are KGHDR and SFDVKD. The CDR3 spans 17 residues. V was clipped by 0 bases and J by 1 base, with 13 bases between them. DNA for the CDR3: TGTGCCACCAGTGATTTGGACAACCTAGGGGGCACAGATACGCAGTATTTT. Its protein product is CATSDLDNLGGTDTQYF.

This clonotype turned up a few times. The chain links TRBV27 to TRBJ1-6, with D perhaps matching TRBD1 (5 bases). Germline V lookup: CDR1 MNHEY, CDR2 SMNVEV (reference sequence). The CDR3 spans 19 residues. Trimming took off 0 bases at V and 11 bases at J, with 26 bases between the two ends. The CDR3 nucleotides are TGTGCCAGCAGTTTATCGGCCGGGGCATGGGGCCAGGGCAATACACCCCTCCACTTT. This gives the protein CASSLSAGAWGQGNTPLHF.

This clonotype has only a few counts. The chain is built from TRBV20-1 and TRBJ2-7; unclear D gene. V dropped 2 bases and J dropped 0 bases, with 8 bases sitting between them. The CDR3 is made up of 13 amino acids. Germline V gene lookup returns CDR1 DFQATT and CDR2 SNEGSKA (reference sequence). CDR3 in DNA: TGCAGTGCTAGACCGACGAGCTCCTACGAGCAGTACTTC. It specifies CSARPTSSYEQYF.

This clonotype was seen a handful of times. The J gene is TRBJ2-1, the V gene TRBV5-1; 10 nucleotides line up with TRBD2. Trimming removed 3 bases from V and 2 bases from J; junction bases left unmatched: 8. The CDR3 contains 17 residues. In germline, CDR1 is SGHRS, CDR2 YFSETQ. Here the CDR3 reads CASSSHALAGAYNEQFF. The CDR3, as DNA: TGCGCCAGCAGCTCCCACGCCCTAGCGGGGGCCTACAATGAGCAGTTCTTC.

This clonotype was counted ten times or more. This sequence joins TRBV7-3 and TRBJ2-5; D possibly corresponds to TRBD2 (6 bases). The CDR3 is 13 amino acids. CDR1 and CDR2 (germline): SGHTA, FQGTGA. V lost 9 bases and J 0 bases, leaving 11 bases between the germline ends. The CDR3 nucleotides are TGTGCCAGGGGCGGGGAATACCAAGAGACCCAGTACTTC. Translation: CARGGEYQETQYF.

This clonotype turned up a few times. This chain links TRBV7-9 with TRBJ2-1, with D possibly TRBD2 on 6 matching bases. This CDR3 has 15 residues. CDR1 SEHNR and CDR2 FQNEAQ come from the germline V gene (reference sequence). Trimming left V 4 bases short and J 6 bases short, with 16 bases between. The CDR3 region has the DNA TGTGCCAGCAGCTCAAGTTCATCGGGAGTCAATGAGCAGTTCTTC. Translating gives CASSSSSSGVNEQFF.